The T cell receptor (beta chain) under discussion was sequenced for a study of technical replicates of blood from a few donors (dated by TCRdb to the late 2010s). The library was prepared using the immunoSEQ multiplex PCR assay. TCRdb mirrors the immuneACCESS table, restricted to in-frame sequences. Some clones are absent from its copies; in checked studies, under half trace to an unresolved V gene, and the reason for the others is unknown. The sample includes fewer than 90,000 clones, with 94% observed a single time. Approximately 0.41% of the sample lies in the top ten. A word on this clone: No antigen is known for it. The sample holds no much larger clone one base away, and base qualities are not on file.

CDR1 and CDR2 were assigned from the germline V gene as MNHEY and SVGAGI. The junction carries 9 bases between V and J, which are trimmed by 6 bases and 4 bases respectively. The CDR3, from cysteine to phenylalanine, totals 12 residues. Left in the record is the CDR3 DNA by itself, 36 bases read in frame from the first base. The chain joins TRBV6-5 to TRBJ1-2, with TRBD1 tentatively as D gene (5 bases match). Sequenced material: T cells isolated from PBMCs. The source is a human donor in good health. The CDR3 in this case is CASSRVGYGYTF. The bases read TGTGCCAGCAGCAGGGTTGGCTATGGCTACACCTTC.